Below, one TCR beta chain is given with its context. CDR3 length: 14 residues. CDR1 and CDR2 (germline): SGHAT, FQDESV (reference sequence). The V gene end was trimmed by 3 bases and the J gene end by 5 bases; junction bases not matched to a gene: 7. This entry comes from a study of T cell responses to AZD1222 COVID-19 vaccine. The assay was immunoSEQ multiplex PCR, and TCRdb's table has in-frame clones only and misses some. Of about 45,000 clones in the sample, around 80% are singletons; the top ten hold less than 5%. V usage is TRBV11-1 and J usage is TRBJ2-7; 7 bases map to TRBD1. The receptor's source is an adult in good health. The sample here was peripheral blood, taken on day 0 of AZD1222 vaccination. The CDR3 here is CASSFEGAQDEQYF. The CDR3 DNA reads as TGTGCCAGCAGCTTTGAGGGGGCGCAGGACGAGCAGTACTTC. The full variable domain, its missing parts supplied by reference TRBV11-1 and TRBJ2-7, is EAEVAQSPRYKITEKSQAVAFWCDPISGHATLYWYRQILGQGPELLVQFQDESVVDDSQLPKDRFSAERLKGVDSTLKIQPAELGDSAMYLCASSFEGAQDEQYFGPGTRLTVT.